The rows below give T cell receptor beta chains drawn from one sample of a study of type 1 and type 2 diabetes patients. TCRdb re-analysed the multiplex PCR reads in MiXCR, keeping a single row per CDR3 protein. The sample includes a few hundred thousand distinct CDR3 sequences, 40% to 50% of them seen just once. The sequenced sample consisted of peripheral blood mononuclear cells (PBMCs). The receptor source for this set is a man aged 18 to 30 with type 2 diabetes. Both conserved end residues are part of each CDR3. Each record gives: clone size, V gene, D gene, J gene, CDR3 DNA, CDR3 protein. The D gene is left open where the match is weak. Clone sizes are given selectively: once, few, many, or a class where the clone is expanded.

>few|TRBV27|TRBD1|TRBJ2-5
TGTGCCAGCAGTTTCTTAGGGGGCGGCGAGACCCAGTACTTC
CASSFLGGGETQYF
>NA|TRBV28|NA|TRBJ1-1
TGTGCCAGCATTATTACAGGGCTCGTCCCTGAAGCTTTCTTT
CASIITGLVPEAFF
>few|TRBV10-2|TRBD2|TRBJ2-7
TGCGCCAGCAGTTGGGGGGGTGGGATCGAGCAGTACTTC
CASSWGGGIEQYF
>few|TRBV20-1|TRBD2|TRBJ2-7
TGCAGTGCTAGATCCGGGACTAGCGTGGCCTACGAGCAGTACTTC
CSARSGTSVAYEQYF
>few|TRBV6-5|TRBD1|TRBJ2-7
TGTGCCAGCAGTACAGGGGGCATGAAGTACGAGCAGTACTTC
CASSTGGMKYEQYF
>few|TRBV7-8|NA|TRBJ1-1
TGTGCCAGCAGCTTATCCAAGGGGAACACTGAAGCTTTCTTT
CASSLSKGNTEAFF
>NA|TRBV20-1|NA|TRBJ2-3
TGCAGTGCTAACCTCCCGGGTCTAGCACTGGCAGATACGCAGTATTTT
CSANLPGLALADTQYF
>NA|TRBV30|NA|TRBJ1-1
TGTGCCTGGTCGGGACACTGGAACACTGAAGCTTTCTTT
CAWSGHWNTEAFF
>NA|TRBV7-2|NA|TRBJ1-4
TGTGCCAGCAGCTCTTTAGGACGGTTTGCAACTAATGAAAAACTGTTTTTT
CASSSLGRFATNEKLFF
>once|TRBV19|NA|TRBJ1-6
TGTGCCAGTAGTTTAGGAGGGATCAATCCACCCCTCCACTTT
CASSLGGINPPLHF
>once|TRBV28|TRBD1|TRBJ2-7
TGTGCCAGCAGGGGACAGGGTCCCCACGAGCAGTACTTC
CASRGQGPHEQYF
>NA|TRBV2|TRBD1|TRBJ2-7
TGTGCCAGCAGAGACAGGGGCGTCTACGAGCAGTACTTC
CASRDRGVYEQYF
>few|TRBV30|TRBD2|TRBJ2-2
TGTGCCTGGGAAGCGATAGCGGGAGCCCTATTGGCCGGGGAGCTGTTTTTT
CAWEAIAGALLAGELFF
>NA|TRBV27|TRBD2|TRBJ2-3
TGTGCCAGCAGTGCAGCGGGGGGGGATACGCAGTATTTT
CASSAAGGDTQYF
>NA|TRBV7-2|NA|TRBJ2-1
TGTGCCACCAGCCAATCTAATGAGCAGTTCTTC
CATSQSNEQFF
>NA|TRBV15|NA|TRBJ1-1
TGTGCCACCAGCAGAGATCTGGGGTTGGAGACTGAAGCTTTCTTT
CATSRDLGLETEAFF
>NA|TRBV2|NA|TRBJ1-1
TGTGCCAGCAGTCAAAGGGGTCGAACTGAAGCTTTCTTT
CASSQRGRTEAFF
>few|TRBV25-1|NA|TRBJ1-6
TGTGCCAGCAGTGGCTCAGGAAAACCTTTAGGGAAGGATAATTCACCCCTCCACTTT
CASSGSGKPLGKDNSPLHF
>few|TRBV4-2|NA|TRBJ1-4
TGTGCCAGCAGCGGATGGACAGAAACAACTAATGAAAAACTGTTTTTT
CASSGWTETTNEKLFF
>many|TRBV2|NA|TRBJ2-7
TGTGCCAGCAGGGGCTACGAGCAGTACTTC
CASRGYEQYF
>few|TRBV19|NA|TRBJ2-2
TGTGCCAGTAGTATAGACACTCCCACCGGGGAGCTGTTTTTT
CASSIDTPTGELFF
>NA|TRBV10-3|NA|TRBJ2-4
TGTGCCCCCCGCGCTCAGCGAAAGGTTCAGTACTTC
CAPRAQRKVQYF
>few|TRBV19|NA|TRBJ2-1
TGTGCCAGTAGTATAGACTCTAGTGGCAATGAGCAGTTCTTC
CASSIDSSGNEQFF
>NA|TRBV2|TRBD2|TRBJ2-2
TGTGCCAGTCGACTAGCGGGAGTATACACCGGGGAGCTGTTTTTT
CASRLAGVYTGELFF
>NA|TRBV7-8|NA|TRBJ1-4
TGTGCCAGCAGCATATTATACAGGGCGGTTAATGAAAAACTGTTTTTT
CASSILYRAVNEKLFF
>NA|TRBV20-1|TRBD1|TRBJ2-1
TGCAGTGCTAGAAATCCGGGACAGGGGGCGGGAAATGAGCAGTTCTTC
CSARNPGQGAGNEQFF
>NA|TRBV5-1|NA|TRBJ2-6
TGCGCCAGCAGCGTCGAGGGCGCGGCCCTTTCTGGGGCCAACGTCCTGACTTTC
CASSVEGAALSGANVLTF
>NA|TRBV12-3/TRBV12-4|NA|TRBJ2-7
TGTGCCAGCAGCTTGGCCTCGGACGGTAACTACGAGCCGTACTTC
CASSLASDGNYEPYF